This T cell receptor (beta chain) derives from a study of shared clonotypes between healthy human individuals. Whole-study results and caveats: Naive CD4 clonotypes overlapped across a handful of donors at around 4.7%.

It was at deep level that the assay was run. The authors split each subset's genomic DNA evenly across several immunoSEQ plates. The protocol was immunoSEQ multiplex PCR, while the TCRdb copy is restricted to in-frame clones and leaves out a portion. The sample includes a few million clones, around nine tenths of them seen just once. Donors comprised healthy HIV-negative adults lacking recent acute infections or vaccinations. The V end was cut by 0 bases, the J end by 4 bases, with 9 bases between. CDR1 is LGHNA and CDR2 is YSLEER in the germline V gene. The CDR3 spans 15 residues. In the case of this clone: As yet, its antigen is unknown.

The sequence was obtained from a man between 18 and 35 years old in good health. What was sequenced was naive CD4+ T cells sorted from blood. The subset: CD45RA+ positively selected. The chain recombines TRBV4-3 with TRBJ2-2; D unclear. The DNA for the CDR3 is TGCGCCAGCAGCCAAGAAGCAGGAATCACCGGGGAGCTGTTTTTT. Amino acids: CASSQEAGITGELFF.